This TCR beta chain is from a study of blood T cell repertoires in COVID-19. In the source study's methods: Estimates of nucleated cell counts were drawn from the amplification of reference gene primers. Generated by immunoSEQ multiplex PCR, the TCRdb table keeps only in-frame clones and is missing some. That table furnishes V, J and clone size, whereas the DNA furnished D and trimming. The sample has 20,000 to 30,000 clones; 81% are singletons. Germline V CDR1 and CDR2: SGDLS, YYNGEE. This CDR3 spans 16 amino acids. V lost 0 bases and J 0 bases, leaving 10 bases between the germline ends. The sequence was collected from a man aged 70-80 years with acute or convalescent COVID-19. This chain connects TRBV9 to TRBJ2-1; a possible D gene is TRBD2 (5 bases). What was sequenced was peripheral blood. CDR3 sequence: CASSVASQSSYNEQFF. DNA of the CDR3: TGTGCCAGCAGCGTAGCTAGCCAGAGCTCCTACAATGAGCAGTTCTTC.